Listed below are T cell receptor beta chains from one sample, sequenced in a study of a mutant IDH1 vaccine in newly diagnosed glioma. TCRdb keeps only in-frame clones here, not all; method: immunoSEQ multiplex PCR. The repertoire consists of 35,000 to 50,000 clones, with about 92% occurring once and the leading ten covering around 2%. Their specific antigens are unknown. The sample was PBMCs, taken from a glioma patient whose treatment included an IDH1 peptide vaccine. Source of these receptors: a man aged 45-60 years with glioma. Each CDR3 is given with its conserved first and last residue. Fields, in order: V gene, J gene, D gene, clone size, CDR3 protein, CDR3 DNA. A D gene is named only where the DNA matches it firmly. Not every row has a clone size; where given, it reads once, few, many or a size class.

>TRBV6-1|TRBJ2-7|-|-
CASSDEQGYEQYF
TGTGCCAGCAGTGACGAACAGGGCTACGAGCAGTACTTC
>TRBV6-1|TRBJ1-2|TRBD1|-
CASLRSRGAPRGYTF
TGTGCCAGCCTAAGGTCCAGGGGGGCCCCTAGGGGCTACACCTTC
>TRBV6-5|TRBJ1-1|TRBD1|few
CASSRDRGLNTEAFF
TGTGCCAGCAGTCGGGACAGGGGGTTAAACACTGAAGCTTTCTTT
>TRBV2|TRBJ1-2|TRBD1|-
CASSGGQGSRYGYTF
TGTGCCAGCAGTGGGGGACAGGGGAGCCGGTATGGCTACACCTTC
>TRBV9|TRBJ2-7|-|-
CASSTRADSYEQYF
TGTGCCAGCAGCACGCGAGCCGACTCCTACGAGCAGTACTTC
>TRBV15|TRBJ1-2|-|-
CATSRDLAGYTF
TGTGCCACCAGCAGGGACCTCGCGGGCTACACCTTC
>TRBV5-5|TRBJ1-6|TRBD1|-
CASSRNTDRATSPLHF
TGTGCCAGCAGCCGAAATACAGACAGGGCAACTTCACCCCTCCACTTT
>TRBV2|TRBJ2-5|-|few
CASSEWETQYF
TGTGCCAGCAGTGAATGGGAGACCCAGTACTTC
>TRBV6-1|TRBJ1-2|TRBD1|-
CASSEAPTGYIGYGYTF
TGTGCCAGCAGTGAAGCGCCGACAGGGTACATAGGGTATGGCTACACCTTC
>TRBV11-2|TRBJ1-1|-|-
CASQEGSGEAFF
TGTGCCAGTCAGGAGGGCTCTGGTGAAGCTTTCTTT
>TRBV4-2|TRBJ1-1|-|-
CASSQDRAKPRAFF
TGTGCCAGCAGCCAAGACCGGGCTAAACCTCGAGCTTTCTTT
>TRBV6-5|TRBJ2-7|-|-
CASSYAPVGTYEQYF
TGTGCCAGCAGTTACGCCCCAGTAGGGACCTACGAGCAGTACTTC
>TRBV7-8|TRBJ2-7|TRBD1|-
CASRQGQGVYEQYF
TGTGCCAGCCGCCAGGGACAGGGGGTATACGAGCAGTACTTC
>TRBV4-2|TRBJ2-1|TRBD2|-
CASSQEGGTISEQFF
TGTGCCAGCAGCCAAGAGGGGGGGACGATTTCTGAGCAGTTCTTC
>TRBV5-1|TRBJ1-2|-|-
CASSLAQGFRSAYTF
TGCGCCAGCAGCTTGGCGCAGGGGTTTAGGTCCGCCTACACCTTC
>TRBV13|TRBJ2-2|TRBD1|-
CASSLRDRAAGELFF
TGTGCCAGCAGCCTCCGGGACAGGGCGGCCGGGGAGCTGTTTTTT
>TRBV6-4|TRBJ2-6|-|-
CASSDGGSGANVLTF
TGTGCCAGCAGTGATGGGGGGTCTGGGGCCAACGTCCTGACTTTC
>TRBV15|TRBJ2-7|-|-
CATSRGGGAGEQYF
TGTGCCACCAGCAGAGGTGGGGGGGCGGGAGAGCAGTACTTC
>TRBV20-1|TRBJ1-5|TRBD1|few
CSGRTGVFQHF
TGCAGTGGCCGAACAGGGGTCTTTCAGCATTTT
>TRBV7-9|TRBJ1-1|TRBD1|-
CASSEGRGITEAFF
TGTGCCAGCAGCGAGGGCAGGGGGATCACTGAAGCTTTCTTT
>TRBV7-2|TRBJ1-5|TRBD1|-
CASSPHRGNQPQHF
TGTGCCAGCAGCCCCCACAGGGGTAATCAGCCCCAGCATTTT
>TRBV7-2|TRBJ1-2|-|once
CASSFSDNGYTF
TGTGCCAGCAGCTTTTCTGATAATGGCTACACCTTC
>TRBV5-8|TRBJ1-1|-|-
CASSFVAGFGTEAFF
TGTGCCAGCAGCTTTGTTGCGGGTTTTGGGACTGAAGCTTTCTTT
>TRBV28|TRBJ1-2|-|-
CASSLGRHYGYTF
TGTGCCAGCAGTTTAGGCAGGCACTATGGCTACACCTTC
>TRBV6-6|TRBJ1-1|-|few
CASTNAPGTEAFF
TGTGCCAGCACCAACGCCCCGGGGACTGAAGCTTTCTTT
>TRBV7-6|TRBJ2-5|-|once
CASSWTPRDTQETQYF
TGTGCCAGCAGCTGGACACCCCGGGACACCCAAGAGACCCAGTACTTC
>TRBV5-4|TRBJ1-1|-|once
CASSGMGVVEAFF
TGTGCCAGCAGCGGGATGGGGGTAGTTGAAGCTTTCTTT
>TRBV2|TRBJ2-3|TRBD2|once
CASSEGASGSTDTQYF
TGTGCCAGCAGTGAGGGGGCTAGCGGGAGTACAGATACGCAGTATTTT
>TRBV28|TRBJ2-3|-|once
CASSKHGGYSTDTQYF
TGTGCCAGCAGTAAACACGGGGGTTATAGCACAGATACGCAGTATTTT
>TRBV6-4|TRBJ1-2|-|-
CASSGQGRFHGYTF
TGTGCCAGCAGTGGGCAGGGGAGGTTCCATGGCTACACCTTC
>TRBV10-3|TRBJ1-1|-|-
CAISIKGMNTEAFF
TGTGCCATCAGTATCAAGGGGATGAACACTGAAGCTTTCTTT
>TRBV28|TRBJ2-7|TRBD2|-
CATLSGGSTYEQYF
TGTGCCACCCTATCCGGGGGGTCGACCTACGAGCAGTACTTC
>TRBV19|TRBJ1-1|-|-
CASTPVIVGLNTEAFF
TGTGCCAGTACCCCAGTAATAGTGGGGTTGAACACTGAAGCTTTCTTT
>TRBV6-5|TRBJ1-1|TRBD1|-
CASSSLTGVNTEAFF
TGTGCCAGCAGTTCGTTGACAGGGGTGAACACTGAAGCTTTCTTT
>TRBV27|TRBJ1-6|-|once
CASSFRQGMGYNSPLHF
TGTGCCAGCAGTTTCCGGCAGGGTATGGGATATAATTCACCCCTCCACTTT